This T cell receptor beta chain was recorded in a study of blood T cell repertoires in COVID-19. Looking at the study overall: In each case, the material was cDNA or gDNA derived from T cells, B-cell-depleted T cells, or PBMCs.

The V gene lost 5 bases and the J gene lost 4 bases, with 17 bases spanning the gap. Germline CDR1 MGHRA, CDR2 YSYEKL. The CDR3 covers 15 residues. The data were produced by immunoSEQ multiplex PCR, yet TCRdb's version contains in-frame clones alone and is incomplete. Altogether more than 70,000 clones are present, 86% being singletons, with the ten largest covering 4.5% to 6%. This rearrangement joins TRBV4-1 to TRBJ1-2; tentatively, D is TRBD1 (6 bases). The sample taken for sequencing was peripheral blood. The receptor was derived from a man aged 50 or older with active or convalescent COVID-19. CDR3 coding DNA: TGCGCCAGCAGCTCTCGACAGGAGGTTGCCTATGGCTACACCTTC. The encoded protein is CASSSRQEVAYGYTF.